Each of the 6 T cell receptor beta chains below was sequenced from the same sample in a study of blood T cell repertoires in COVID-19. Profiling relied on immunoSEQ multiplex PCR, and the TCRdb table lists in-frame clones only, not all of them. The sample includes around 100,000 clones, roughly 89% of them seen just once. The sequenced sample was peripheral blood. Receptor source: a woman older than 75 in a cohort sampled during active COVID-19.

This clone was recorded once. The chain is built from TRBV30 and TRBJ2-2; tentative D call: TRBD2 (5 bases). Germline V gives CDR1 GTSNPN, CDR2 SVGIG (reference sequence). This CDR3 is built from 15 residues. V was shortened by 5 bases and J by 3 bases, with 16 bases between the two germline ends. The CDR3 protein is CAWCEGGRYTGELFF. In DNA, the CDR3 is TGTGCCTGGTGCGAGGGCGGACGGTACACCGGGGAGCTGTTTTTT.

The chain carries TRBV2 and TRBJ2-1; D not resolved. Trimming cost V 3 bases and J 3 bases, with 3 bases left between them. The CDR3 length is 12 residues. Germline loops: CDR1 SNHLY, CDR2 FYNNEI. CDR3 DNA: TGTGCCAGCAGTGACAACTACAATGAGCAGTTCTTC. This translates into CASSDNYNEQFF.

DNA for the CDR3: TGTGCCAGCAGCCGGGTAGCGGGGGGGCCGATCGGCACAGATACGCAGTATTTT. Its translation is CASSRVAGGPIGTDTQYF. The chain has TRBV3-1 (or the pseudogene TRBV3-2) and TRBJ2-3, with 11 bases matching TRBD2. Germline CDR1 and CDR2: LGHDT and YNNKEL (reference sequence). The J segment lost 1 base and the V segment lost 4 bases, leaving 10 bases of the junction unmatched. This CDR3 comprises 18 residues.

In nucleotides, the CDR3 is TGTGCCAGTAGTCGGGACGGGAGGCGAACCTACGAGCAGTACTTC. Translation: CASSRDGRRTYEQYF. J is TRBJ2-7 and V is TRBV19; 7 bases match TRBD2. J gave up 2 bases and V 5 bases, and 9 bases lay outside the gene matches. The CDR3 is 15 amino acids. Germline V gives CDR1 LNHDA, CDR2 SQIVND (reference sequence).

This clone was seen only once. The chain's CDR3 is CASSQDMGETQYF. DNA of the CDR3: TGCGCCAGCAGCCAAGATATGGGCGAGACCCAGTACTTC. The J gene is TRBJ2-5, the V gene TRBV4-1, with no clear D. Trimming cost V 0 bases and J 5 bases, with 7 bases left between them. From germline, CDR1 is MGHRA and CDR2 YSYEKL. The CDR3 runs 13 residues.

The sample holds a few counts of this clone. The chain is built from TRBV3-1 (or the pseudogene TRBV3-2) and TRBJ2-7; 11 bases are a match to TRBD2. CDR1 and CDR2 (germline): LGHDT, YNNKEL (reference sequence). Losses at the gene ends were 1 base for V and 4 bases for J; bases not matched to a gene: 3. The CDR3 has 15 residues. Here the CDR3 reads CASSQVAGGYYEQYF. The CDR3 DNA is TGTGCCAGCAGCCAAGTAGCGGGAGGGTATTACGAGCAGTACTTC.